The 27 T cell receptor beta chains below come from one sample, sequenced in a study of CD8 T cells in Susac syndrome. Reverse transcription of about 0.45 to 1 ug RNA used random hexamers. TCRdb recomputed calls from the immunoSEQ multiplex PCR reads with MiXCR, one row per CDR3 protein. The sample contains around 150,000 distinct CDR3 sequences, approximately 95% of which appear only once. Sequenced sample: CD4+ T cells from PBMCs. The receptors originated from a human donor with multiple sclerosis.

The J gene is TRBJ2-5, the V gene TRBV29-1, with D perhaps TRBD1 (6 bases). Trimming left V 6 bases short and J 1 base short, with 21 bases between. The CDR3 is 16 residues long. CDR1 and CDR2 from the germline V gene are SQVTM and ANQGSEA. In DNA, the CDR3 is TGCAGCGTCCCCCTGGGGGCGGTGCGCCTCCAAGAGACCCAGTACTTC. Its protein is CSVPLGAVRLQETQYF.

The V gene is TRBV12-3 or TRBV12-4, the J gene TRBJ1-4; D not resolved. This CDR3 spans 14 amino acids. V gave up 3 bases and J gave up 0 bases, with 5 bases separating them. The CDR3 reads CASSFIATNEKLFF. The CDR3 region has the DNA TGTGCCAGCAGTTTTATCGCAACTAATGAAAAACTGTTTTTT.

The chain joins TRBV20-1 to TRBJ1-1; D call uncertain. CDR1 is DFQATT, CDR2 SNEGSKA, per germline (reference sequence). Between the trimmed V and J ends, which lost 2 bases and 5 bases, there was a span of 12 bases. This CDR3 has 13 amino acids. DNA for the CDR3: TGCAGTGCTAGATCGGGCGTGACGACTGAAGCTTTCTTT. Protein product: CSARSGVTTEAFF.

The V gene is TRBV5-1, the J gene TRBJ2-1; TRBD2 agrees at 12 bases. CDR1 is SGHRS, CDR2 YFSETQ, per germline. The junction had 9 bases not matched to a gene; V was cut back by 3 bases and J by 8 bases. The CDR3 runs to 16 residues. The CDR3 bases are TGCGCCAGCAGCTCTAGGGGGCTAGCGGGAGGGCATGAGCAGTTCTTC. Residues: CASSSRGLAGGHEQFF.

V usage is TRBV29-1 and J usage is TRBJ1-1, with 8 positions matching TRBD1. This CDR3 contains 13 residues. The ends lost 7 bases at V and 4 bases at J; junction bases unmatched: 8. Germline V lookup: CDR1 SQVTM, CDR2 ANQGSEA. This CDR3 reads CSAGTGGTTEAFF. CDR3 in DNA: TGCAGCGCCGGTACAGGGGGAACCACTGAAGCTTTCTTT. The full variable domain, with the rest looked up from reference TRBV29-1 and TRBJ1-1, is SAVISQKPSRDICQRGTSLTIQCQVDSQVTMMFWYRQQPGQSLTLIATANQGSEATYESGFVIDKFPISRPNLTFSTLTVSNMSPEDSSIYLCSAGTGGTTEAFFGQGTRLTVV.

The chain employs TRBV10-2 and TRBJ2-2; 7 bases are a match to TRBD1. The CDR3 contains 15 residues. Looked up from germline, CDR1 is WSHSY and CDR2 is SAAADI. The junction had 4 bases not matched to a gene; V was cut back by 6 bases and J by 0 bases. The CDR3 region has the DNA TGCGCCAGCAGAAAGGGACAGACGAACACCGGGGAGCTGTTTTTT. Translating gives CASRKGQTNTGELFF.

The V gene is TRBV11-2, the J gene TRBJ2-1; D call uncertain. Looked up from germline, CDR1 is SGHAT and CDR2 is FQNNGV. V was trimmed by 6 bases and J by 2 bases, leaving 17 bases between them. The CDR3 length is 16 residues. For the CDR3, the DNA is TGTGCCAGCAGATCCCCCGGGCGCGGACCCTACAATGAGCAGTTCTTC. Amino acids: CASRSPGRGPYNEQFF.

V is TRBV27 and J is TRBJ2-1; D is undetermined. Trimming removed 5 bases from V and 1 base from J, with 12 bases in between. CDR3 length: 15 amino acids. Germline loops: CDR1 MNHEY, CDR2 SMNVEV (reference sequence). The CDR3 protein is CASSPTPVSYNEQFF. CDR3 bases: TGTGCCAGCAGTCCCACCCCGGTTTCCTACAATGAGCAGTTCTTC.

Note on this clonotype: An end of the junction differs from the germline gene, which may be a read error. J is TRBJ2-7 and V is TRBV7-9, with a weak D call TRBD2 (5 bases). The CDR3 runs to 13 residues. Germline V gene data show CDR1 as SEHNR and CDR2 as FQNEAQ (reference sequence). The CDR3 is CASSVAGTYEQYF. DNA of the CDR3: TGTGCCAGCAGCGTAGCCGGGACCTACGAGCAGTACTTC. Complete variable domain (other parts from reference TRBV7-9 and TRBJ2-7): DTGVSQNPRHKITKRGQNVTFRCDPISEHNRLYWYRQTLGQGPEFLTYFQNEAQLEKSRLLSDRFSAERPKGSFSTLEIQRTEQGDSAMYLCASSVAGTYEQYFGPGTRLTVT.

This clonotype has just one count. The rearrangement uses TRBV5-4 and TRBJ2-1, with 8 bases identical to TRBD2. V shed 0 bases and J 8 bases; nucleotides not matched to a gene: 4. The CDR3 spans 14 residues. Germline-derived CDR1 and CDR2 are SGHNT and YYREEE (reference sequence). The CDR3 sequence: CASSLAGRVDEQFF. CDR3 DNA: TGTGCCAGCAGCTTGGCCGGGAGGGTGGATGAGCAGTTCTTC. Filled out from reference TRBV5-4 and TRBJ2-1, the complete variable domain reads ETGVTQSPTHLIKTRGQQVTLRCSSQSGHNTVSWYQQALGQGPQFIFQYYREEENGRGNFPPRFSGLQFPNYSSELNVNALELDDSALYLCASSLAGRVDEQFFGPGTRLTVL.

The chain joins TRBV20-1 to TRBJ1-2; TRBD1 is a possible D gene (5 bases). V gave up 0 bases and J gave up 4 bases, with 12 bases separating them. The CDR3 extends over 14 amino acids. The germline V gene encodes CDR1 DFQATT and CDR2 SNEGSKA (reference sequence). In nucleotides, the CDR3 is TGCAGTGCTAGAGATGTTGACAGACCCTATGGCTACACCTTC. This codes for CSARDVDRPYGYTF.

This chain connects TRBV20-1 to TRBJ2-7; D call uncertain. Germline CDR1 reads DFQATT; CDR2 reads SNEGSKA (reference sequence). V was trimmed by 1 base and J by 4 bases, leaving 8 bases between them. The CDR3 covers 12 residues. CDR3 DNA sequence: TGCAGTGCTAGAGCGTACGGTTACGAGCAGTACTTC. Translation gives CSARAYGYEQYF.

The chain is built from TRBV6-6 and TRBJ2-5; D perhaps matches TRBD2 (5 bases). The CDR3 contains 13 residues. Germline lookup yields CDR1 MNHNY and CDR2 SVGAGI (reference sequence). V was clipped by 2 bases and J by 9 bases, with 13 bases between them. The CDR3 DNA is TGTGCCAGCAGTTACGGGGTTGTGGAGGCCCAGTACTTC. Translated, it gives CASSYGVVEAQYF.

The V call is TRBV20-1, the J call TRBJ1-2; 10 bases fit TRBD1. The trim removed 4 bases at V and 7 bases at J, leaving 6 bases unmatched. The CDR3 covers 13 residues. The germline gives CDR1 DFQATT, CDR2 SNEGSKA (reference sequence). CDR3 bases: TGCAGTGCTACCCGACAGGGGGCGCTTGGCTACACCTTC. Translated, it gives CSATRQGALGYTF.

The CDR3, as DNA: TGTGCCTGCAGTATCCTGGACCGCCAATCACCCCTCCACTTT. Protein: CACSILDRQSPLHF. The J gene is TRBJ1-6, the V gene TRBV30; D unclear. The CDR3 has 14 amino acids. Germline values: CDR1 GTSNPN, CDR2 SVGIG (reference sequence). Trimming took off 6 bases at V and 10 bases at J, with 19 bases between the two ends.

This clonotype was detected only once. Here the CDR3 DNA reads TGTGCCAGCAGCCAAGATCGGAGCGGGCGCTCCTACGAGCAGTACTTC. Translated, it gives CASSQDRSGRSYEQYF. V and J are TRBV4-2 and TRBJ2-7; perhaps TRBD2 as D (6 bases). Trimming pared 0 bases from V and 0 bases from J, leaving 12 bases between. The germline gives CDR1 LGHNA, CDR2 YNFKEQ. The CDR3 length is 16 residues.

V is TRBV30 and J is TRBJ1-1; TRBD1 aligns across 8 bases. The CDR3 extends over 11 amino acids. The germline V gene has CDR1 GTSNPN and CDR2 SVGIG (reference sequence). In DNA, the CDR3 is TGTGCGTGGGCAGGGGGCAGCTCCGCTTTCTTT. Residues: CAWAGGSSAFF.

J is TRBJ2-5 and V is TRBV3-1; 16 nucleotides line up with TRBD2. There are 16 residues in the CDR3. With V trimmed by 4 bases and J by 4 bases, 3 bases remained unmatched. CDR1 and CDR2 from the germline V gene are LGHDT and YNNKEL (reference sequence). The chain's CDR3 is CASSLGLAGGPETQYF. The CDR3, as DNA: TGTGCCAGCAGCCTGGGACTAGCGGGGGGGCCAGAGACCCAGTACTTC.

In nucleotides, the CDR3 is TGTGCCAGCAGCTTAGCGGGTGGAAGTCCCTATGGCTACACCTTC. Amino acid sequence: CASSLAGGSPYGYTF. The rearrangement links TRBV7-9 to TRBJ1-2; D gene uncertain. This CDR3 has 15 amino acids. Trimming removed 0 bases from V and 4 bases from J, with 12 bases in between. Germline V CDR1 and CDR2: SEHNR, FQNEAQ (reference sequence).

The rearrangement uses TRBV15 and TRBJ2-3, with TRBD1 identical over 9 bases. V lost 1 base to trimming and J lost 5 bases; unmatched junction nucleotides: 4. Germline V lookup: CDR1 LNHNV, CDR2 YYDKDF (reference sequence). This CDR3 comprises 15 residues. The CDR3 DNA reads TGTGCCACCAGCAGAGCTTCGGGACAGGGAGATACGCAGTATTTT. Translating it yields CATSRASGQGDTQYF.

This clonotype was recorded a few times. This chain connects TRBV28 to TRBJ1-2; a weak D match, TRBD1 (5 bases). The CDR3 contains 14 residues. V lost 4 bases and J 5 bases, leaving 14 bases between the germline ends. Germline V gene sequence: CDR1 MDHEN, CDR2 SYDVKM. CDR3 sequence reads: CASSSSGTYYGYTF. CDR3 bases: TGTGCCAGCAGTTCCTCCGGGACGTATTATGGCTACACCTTC.

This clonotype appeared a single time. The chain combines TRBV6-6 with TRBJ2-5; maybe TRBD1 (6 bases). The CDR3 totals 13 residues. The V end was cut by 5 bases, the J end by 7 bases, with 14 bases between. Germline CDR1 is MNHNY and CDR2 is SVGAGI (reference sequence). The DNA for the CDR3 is TGTGCCAGCAGTACTACAGGGTCCGGGACCCAGTACTTC. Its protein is CASSTTGSGTQYF.

In DNA, the CDR3 is TGTGCCAGCAGCCAACCCTCTAGGGGTTATGAGCAGTTCTTC. Its translation is CASSQPSRGYEQFF. The chain is built from TRBV3-1 and TRBJ2-1; D might be TRBD1 (5 bases). The CDR3 runs 14 residues. Germline V CDR1 and CDR2: LGHDT, YNNKEL (reference sequence). Trimming cost V 2 bases and J 8 bases, with 13 bases left between them.

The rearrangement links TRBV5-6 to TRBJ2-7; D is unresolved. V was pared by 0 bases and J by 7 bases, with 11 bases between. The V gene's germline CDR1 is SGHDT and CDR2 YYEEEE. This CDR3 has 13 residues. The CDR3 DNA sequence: TGTGCCAGCAGCTTGGTCACCTTGGAGGAGCAGTACTTC. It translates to CASSLVTLEEQYF. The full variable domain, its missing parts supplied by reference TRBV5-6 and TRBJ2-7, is DAGVTQSPTHLIKTRGQQVTLRCSPKSGHDTVSWYQQALGQGPQFIFQYYEEEERQRGNFPDRFSGHQFPNYSSELNVNALLLGDSALYLCASSLVTLEEQYFGPGTRLTVT.

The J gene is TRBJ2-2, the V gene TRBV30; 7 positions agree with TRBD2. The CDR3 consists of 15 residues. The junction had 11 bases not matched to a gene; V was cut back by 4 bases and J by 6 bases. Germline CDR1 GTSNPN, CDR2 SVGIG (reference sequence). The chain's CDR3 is CAWNGFGEGPGELFF. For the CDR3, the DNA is TGTGCCTGGAACGGGTTTGGGGAGGGCCCCGGGGAGCTGTTTTTT.

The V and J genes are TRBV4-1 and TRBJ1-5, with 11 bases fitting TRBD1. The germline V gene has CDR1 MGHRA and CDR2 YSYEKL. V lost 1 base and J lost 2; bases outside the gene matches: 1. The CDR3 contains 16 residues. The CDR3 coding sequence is TGCGCCAGCAGCCAAGTGGGACAGGGGGGCAATCAGCCCCAGCATTTT. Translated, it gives CASSQVGQGGNQPQHF.

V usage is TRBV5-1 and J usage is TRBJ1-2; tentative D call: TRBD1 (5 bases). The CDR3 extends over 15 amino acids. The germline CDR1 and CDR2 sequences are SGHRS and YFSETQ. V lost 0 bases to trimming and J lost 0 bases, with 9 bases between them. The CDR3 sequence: CASSLASGANYGYTF. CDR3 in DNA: TGCGCCAGCAGCTTGGCCTCGGGGGCTAACTATGGCTACACCTTC.